Given below is one TCR beta chain in context. The protocol was immunoSEQ multiplex PCR, while the TCRdb copy is restricted to in-frame clones and leaves out a portion. Counted here are roughly 120,000 clones, around nine tenths occurring once; the ten biggest clones make up more than 2.5%. Trimming removed 6 bases from V and 7 bases from J, with 13 bases in between. The CDR3 sequence is 14 residues long. Germline assignment: CDR1 MNHEY and CDR2 SVGAGI. These data come from a study of control samples from healthy donors and cancer patients. This rearrangement joins TRBV6-5 to TRBJ1-6, with no clear D. The sample was blood. This clonotype originated in a man aged 45-65 years in good health. The CDR3 sequence: CASSPNRANSPLHF. In DNA, the CDR3 is TGTGCCAGCAGCCCCAACCGAGCGAATTCACCCCTCCACTTT.